Following are 28 T cell receptor beta chains from one sample sequenced in a study of blood T cell repertoires in COVID-19. Generated by immunoSEQ multiplex PCR, the TCRdb table keeps only in-frame clones and is missing some. The sample holds roughly 130,000 clones; 70% to 85% are singletons and the top ten take about 16%. The material sequenced was peripheral blood. Every receptor here comes from a woman between 45 and 60 years old with acute or convalescent COVID-19.

This rearrangement joins TRBV3-1 (or the pseudogene TRBV3-2) to TRBJ1-1; D is possibly TRBD1 (5 bases). Germline V gene data show CDR1 as LGHDT and CDR2 as YNNKEL (reference sequence). The ends were cut back, 9 bases at V and 3 bases at J, with 14 bases in the middle. The CDR3 has 13 residues. The CDR3 region has the DNA TGTGCCAGTCAAACGGGGGGACACACTGAAGCTTTCTTT. Its protein product is CASQTGGHTEAFF.

This chain uses TRBV24-1 with TRBJ2-7; 7 bases line up with TRBD1. V was clipped by 0 bases and J by 4 bases; unmatched bases: 2. Germline CDR1 KGHDR, CDR2 SFDVKD. This CDR3 has 14 residues. CDR3 nucleotides: TGTGCCACCAGTGATTTGGACAGGGCGTACGAGCAGTACTTC. Residues: CATSDLDRAYEQYF.

The chain is built from TRBV5-1 and TRBJ2-1; 7 bases agree with TRBD1. The CDR3 spans 13 residues. With V trimmed by 5 bases and J by 8 bases, 7 bases remained unmatched. Germline values: CDR1 SGHRS, CDR2 YFSETQ. The DNA for the CDR3 is TGCGCCAGCAGTCTACCCGACAGGGATGAGCAGTTCTTC. Encoded protein: CASSLPDRDEQFF.

J is TRBJ1-1 and V is TRBV30, with D possibly matching TRBD1 (5 bases). The CDR3 is made up of 16 amino acids. V lost 0 bases to trimming and J lost 4 bases, with 18 bases between them. Germline lookup yields CDR1 GTSNPN and CDR2 SVGIG (reference sequence). The CDR3 sequence is CAWSVRRGRGGTEAFF. In nucleotides, the CDR3 is TGTGCCTGGAGTGTAAGGCGGGGAAGGGGCGGCACTGAAGCTTTCTTT.

The rearrangement links TRBV2 to TRBJ1-3, with a tentative D call TRBD1 (6 bases). Germline loops: CDR1 SNHLY, CDR2 FYNNEI. Trimming stripped 6 bases from V and 3 bases from J, with 12 bases between. The CDR3 length is 14 residues. In nucleotides, the CDR3 is TGTGCCAGCAGCGAACAGGGAGGTGGAAACACCATATATTTT. Translation: CASSEQGGGNTIYF.

V usage is TRBV5-1 and J usage is TRBJ1-2; 9 bases align to TRBD1. This CDR3 is 16 amino acids long. Trimming removed 0 bases from V and 4 bases from J; junction bases left unmatched: 7. From germline, CDR1 is SGHRS and CDR2 YFSETQ. In nucleotides, the CDR3 is TGCGCCAGCAGCTTGGATGGACAGGGGAGAGGCTATGGCTACACCTTC. It yields the protein CASSLDGQGRGYGYTF. The full variable domain, in which reference TRBV5-1 and TRBJ1-2 provide the parts outside the CDR3, is KAGVTQTPRYLIKTRGQQVTLSCSPISGHRSVSWYQQTPGQGLQFLFEYFSETQRNKGNFPGRFSGRQFSNSRSEMNVSTLELGDSALYLCASSLDGQGRGYGYTFGSGTRLTVV.

The CDR3 is CASSLGLAGGQETQYF. In DNA form, the CDR3 reads TGTGCCAGCAGCTTAGGTCTAGCGGGGGGACAAGAGACCCAGTACTTC. The chain couples TRBV11-2 to TRBJ2-5, with TRBD2 matching 11 bases. Germline V lookup: CDR1 SGHAT, CDR2 FQNNGV. The CDR3 runs to 16 residues. J was trimmed by 2 bases and V by 1 base; bases with no gene match: 3.

The count of this clone is one. J is TRBJ1-1 and V is TRBV6-5, with D possibly matching TRBD1 (6 bases). V lost 5 bases, J lost 5 bases, and 15 bases lay in between. Germline loops: CDR1 MNHEY, CDR2 SVGAGI. The CDR3 extends over 14 amino acids. CDR3 in DNA: TGTGCCAGCAGTCCTCCTAGGGGGTGGACTGAAGCTTTCTTT. It codes for CASSPPRGWTEAFF.

This clone was recorded many times. The chain couples TRBV5-6 to TRBJ2-1, with 8 bases that match TRBD2. CDR1 is SGHDT, CDR2 YYEEEE, per germline. Trimming at V came to 2 bases and at J to 0 bases, leaving 7 bases not matched to a gene. The CDR3 is 17 residues long. The CDR3 DNA follows: TGTGCCAGCAGCTTAAGGACTAGCTGGAGCTCCTACAATGAGCAGTTCTTC. Protein sequence: CASSLRTSWSSYNEQFF.

CDR3 sequence reads: CASSLTSRGRANQPQHF. In DNA form, the CDR3 reads TGTGCCAGCAGCTTGACTTCTAGGGGGCGGGCGAATCAGCCCCAGCATTTT. The genes are TRBV5-4 and TRBJ1-5, with 7 positions matching TRBD1. V lost 1 base, J lost 4 bases, and 11 bases stayed unmatched. Looked up from germline, CDR1 is SGHNT and CDR2 is YYREEE (reference sequence). CDR3 length: 17 amino acids.

This rearrangement joins TRBV6-5 to TRBJ1-2, with 7 bases identical to TRBD1. Per the germline V gene, CDR1 is MNHEY and CDR2 is SVGAGI. The CDR3 has 14 amino acids. Trimming at V came to 6 bases and at J to 8 bases, leaving 12 bases not matched to a gene. This chain's CDR3 is CASSPSGGRKGYTF. The CDR3 bases are TGTGCCAGCAGCCCCTCAGGGGGGAGGAAGGGCTACACCTTC.

V is TRBV6-5 and J is TRBJ2-2, with 9 bases that match TRBD1. After removal of 2 bases from V and 5 bases from J, the junction contained 6 bases not matched to a gene. Germline CDR1 MNHEY, CDR2 SVGAGI. The CDR3 contains 16 residues. DNA for the CDR3: TGTGCCAGCAGTTACGGGACAGGGCTAACTACCGGGGAGCTGTTTTTT. As protein: CASSYGTGLTTGELFF.

This chain links TRBV30 with TRBJ1-2, with D perhaps matching TRBD1 (6 bases). The CDR3 runs 15 residues. The germline CDR1 and CDR2 sequences are GTSNPN and SVGIG (reference sequence). Deletions cut 3 bases from V and 5 bases from J, with 19 bases between. CDR3 amino acids: CAWREDRLAGYGYTF. The CDR3 DNA reads as TGTGCCTGGAGAGAGGACAGACTAGCGGGGTATGGCTACACCTTC.

This chain links TRBV13 with TRBJ2-1, with D tentatively TRBD2 (5 bases). The germline gives CDR1 PRHDT, CDR2 FYEKMQ (reference sequence). The CDR3 is made up of 14 amino acids. Deletions cut 1 base from V and 7 bases from J, with 11 bases between. CDR3 DNA: TGTGCCAGCAGCTTAGCTGAGCGGCGGAATGAGCAGTTCTTC. It specifies CASSLAERRNEQFF.

The chain links TRBV19 to TRBJ2-2; 9 nucleotides match TRBD2. The germline CDR1 and CDR2 sequences are LNHDA and SQIVND (reference sequence). The ends lost 3 bases at V and 6 bases at J; junction bases unmatched: 5. The CDR3 runs 15 residues. CDR3: CASSIEAGGPGELFF. DNA for the CDR3: TGTGCCAGTAGTATCGAAGCGGGGGGCCCCGGGGAGCTGTTTTTT.

The chain has TRBV18 and TRBJ1-2; the match to TRBD1 covers 8 bases. This CDR3 spans 16 amino acids. Trimming removed 1 base from V and 7 bases from J; junction bases left unmatched: 11. CDR1 and CDR2 from the germline V gene are KGHSH and LQKENI. The CDR3 coding sequence is TGTGCCAGCTCACCACTTCAAGAACAGGGGGATCTTGGCTACACCTTC. Protein product: CASSPLQEQGDLGYTF. The full variable domain, rest sourced from reference TRBV18 and TRBJ1-2, is NAGVMQNPRHLVRRRGQEARLRCSPMKGHSHVYWYRQLPEEGLKFMVYLQKENIIDESGMPKERFSAEFPKEGPSILRIQQVVRGDSAAYFCASSPLQEQGDLGYTFGSGTRLTVV.

The rearrangement joins TRBV4-2 to TRBJ1-3; weak D call: TRBD1 (5 bases). The CDR3 totals 15 residues. V lost 5 bases and J lost 8, with 19 bases in between. CDR1 and CDR2 from the germline V gene are LGHNA and YNFKEQ. The CDR3 reads CASSFPGTRADTIYF. CDR3 sequence (DNA): TGTGCCAGCAGCTTTCCCGGGACTCGGGCCGACACCATATATTTT.

V is TRBV7-2 and J is TRBJ2-3, with TRBD2 identical over 9 bases. CDR1 and CDR2 from the germline V gene are SGHTA and FQGNSA. V lost 8 bases, J lost 4 bases, and 7 bases stayed unmatched. The CDR3 consists of 14 residues. CDR3 loop: CASSTGLASDTQYF. The CDR3 DNA reads TGTGCCAGCTCTACGGGACTAGCATCAGATACGCAGTATTTT.

This clone was recorded once. The chain employs TRBV10-3 and TRBJ2-7, with 10 bases aligning to TRBD1. There are 14 residues in the CDR3. The V and J ends lost 10 bases and 2 bases, in that order; junction bases with no gene match: 8. In germline, CDR1 is ENHRY, CDR2 SYGVKD. The CDR3 spells CATTTGTGAYEQYF. For the CDR3, the DNA is TGTGCCACCACGACCGGGACAGGGGCCTACGAGCAGTACTTC.

This chain connects TRBV5-1 to TRBJ2-2, with D tentatively TRBD1 (5 bases). The CDR3 spans 14 residues. The germline V gene has CDR1 SGHRS and CDR2 YFSETQ. V was trimmed by 3 bases and J by 7 bases, leaving 13 bases between them. The CDR3 loop reads CASSSQGSGGELFF. Here the CDR3 DNA reads TGCGCCAGCAGCTCGCAGGGCTCCGGCGGGGAGCTGTTTTTT. Using reference TRBV5-1 and TRBJ2-2 for the parts outside the CDR3, the full variable domain is KAGVTQTPRYLIKTRGQQVTLSCSPISGHRSVSWYQQTPGQGLQFLFEYFSETQRNKGNFPGRFSGRQFSNSRSEMNVSTLELGDSALYLCASSSQGSGGELFFGEGSRLTVL.

This rearrangement joins TRBV19 to TRBJ1-5; perhaps TRBD1 as D (5 bases). The V and J ends lost 2 bases and 7 bases respectively, with 12 bases between them. Per the germline V gene, CDR1 is LNHDA and CDR2 is SQIVND (reference sequence). The CDR3 is made up of 14 amino acids. CDR3 in DNA: TGTGCCAGTAGTATAAGGGGAATCGGACAGCCCCAGCATTTT. Its protein product is CASSIRGIGQPQHF. Together with reference TRBV19 and TRBJ1-5, the CDR3 gives the full variable domain: DGGITQSPKYLFRKEGQNVTLSCEQNLNHDAMYWYRQDPGQGLRLIYYSQIVNDFQKGDIAEGYSVSREKKESFPLTVTSAQKNPTAFYLCASSIRGIGQPQHFGDGTRLSIL.

The V gene is TRBV5-6, the J gene TRBJ1-5, with a tentative D call TRBD1 (5 bases). Looked up from germline, CDR1 is SGHDT and CDR2 is YYEEEE. The ends were cut back, 2 bases at V and 8 bases at J, with 14 bases in the middle. CDR3 length equals 14 residues. Written as DNA, the CDR3 is TGTGCCAGCAGCTTTGGGGCGGTGGGTGAGCCCCAGCATTTT. As protein: CASSFGAVGEPQHF.

This chain uses TRBV5-1 with TRBJ1-1; 8 bases map to TRBD1. Germline trimming cut 0 bases from V and 1 base from J; bases unmatched to any gene: 2. The CDR3 has 15 amino acids. Germline V gene sequence: CDR1 SGHRS, CDR2 YFSETQ. CDR3 sequence reads: CASSLVGQANTEAFF. As DNA, the CDR3 is TGCGCCAGCAGCTTGGTGGGACAGGCGAACACTGAAGCTTTCTTT.

V gene TRBV19 combines with J gene TRBJ1-5, with D unresolved. V was shortened by 7 bases and J by 0 bases, with 10 bases between the two germline ends. CDR1 is LNHDA and CDR2 is SQIVND in the germline V gene (reference sequence). The CDR3 length is 14 residues. The CDR3 DNA follows: TGTGCCAGTACTACAGCAAATAGCAATCAGCCCCAGCATTTT. As protein: CASTTANSNQPQHF.

The chain combines TRBV6-5 with TRBJ2-3; 7 nucleotides align to TRBD1. Unmatched junction bases numbered 5, after V lost 6 bases and J lost 5 bases. Germline V gene lookup returns CDR1 MNHEY and CDR2 SVGAGI. The CDR3 runs 13 residues. The CDR3 coding sequence is TGTGCCAGCAGATTGGCAGGGGGAGATACGCAGTATTTT. Translated: CASRLAGGDTQYF.

V and J are TRBV2 and TRBJ1-4, with a possible D match to TRBD1 (6 bases). This CDR3 spans 13 amino acids. V lost 6 bases and J 8 bases, leaving 13 bases between the germline ends. Per the germline V gene, CDR1 is SNHLY and CDR2 is FYNNEI. The CDR3 DNA reads as TGTGCCAGCAGGTGGACAGTAGGAGAAAAACTGTTTTTT. It encodes CASRWTVGEKLFF.

The chain employs TRBV19 and TRBJ1-5, with D perhaps TRBD1 (5 bases). Germline assignment: CDR1 LNHDA and CDR2 SQIVND (reference sequence). CDR3 size: 17 residues. V was cut by 0 bases and J by 3 bases, with 15 bases left in between. In nucleotides, the CDR3 is TGTGCCAGTAGTATAGACAACCGGGGGGGAGCCAATCAGCCCCAGCATTTT. This gives the protein CASSIDNRGGANQPQHF.

The chain carries TRBV2 and TRBJ2-4; TRBD1 is a possible D gene (5 bases). The V gene lost 5 bases and the J gene lost 10 bases, with 9 bases spanning the gap. CDR3 length: 11 residues. Germline lookup yields CDR1 SNHLY and CDR2 FYNNEI. For the CDR3, the DNA is TGTGCCAGCAGTACAACAGGAATTCAGTACTTC. Residues: CASSTTGIQYF.